Listed below are T cell receptor beta chains from one sample, sequenced in a study of shared clonotypes between healthy human individuals. Generated by immunoSEQ multiplex PCR, the TCRdb table keeps only in-frame clones and is missing some. Among 850,000 to 1,200,000 clones, approximately 70% were seen once, and the ten largest hold about 1.5%. Sequenced material: memory CD4+ T cells sorted from blood. These receptors all stem from a man aged 18 to 29 in good health. CDR3s include the opening cysteine and the closing phenylalanine or tryptophan. A D gene is named only where the DNA matches it firmly. Clone size is not always given. Where it is, it says once, few, many or a class for expanded clones.

>TRBD2|TRBV12-5|TRBJ2-5|NA
TGTGCTAGTGGTTTAGGGACTAGCGGGGAGGAGACCCAGTACTTC
CASGLGTSGEETQYF
>NA|TRBV9|TRBJ1-2|NA
TGTGCCAGCAGCGTAGGACCCACCAGGGCTAACTATGGCTACACCTTC
CASSVGPTRANYGYTF
>NA|TRBV6-1|TRBJ2-7|NA
TGTGCCAGCAGTGAAGCCCCGACGGACTCCTACGAGCAGTACTTC
CASSEAPTDSYEQYF
>NA|TRBV20-1|TRBJ1-1|NA
TGCAGTGCTAGTAGTAGGACTGAAGCTTTCTTT
CSASSRTEAFF
>NA|TRBV5-1|TRBJ1-6|few
TGCGCCAGCAGCTTGGGAGGGATCTATTCACCCCTCCACTTT
CASSLGGIYSPLHF
>NA|TRBV30|TRBJ1-2|few
TGTGCCTGGAGTGTACTCGAGGGTGACTATGGCTACACCTTC
CAWSVLEGDYGYTF
>NA|TRBV18|TRBJ1-4|few
TGTGCCAGCTCACGCCGCGGAGCCGACTCAACTAATGAAAAACTGTTTTTT
CASSRRGADSTNEKLFF
>TRBD2|TRBV2|TRBJ2-7|NA
TGTGCCAGCAGCTTCAGCGGGAGGCAGGGCTACGAGCAGTACTTC
CASSFSGRQGYEQYF
>TRBD1|TRBV6-5|TRBJ1-2|NA
TGTGCCAGCAGTCCTGACAGGGGTTATGGCTACACCTTC
CASSPDRGYGYTF
>NA|TRBV30|TRBJ1-2|NA
TGTGCCTGGAAGGTCAGGGGCAACTATGGCTACACCTTC
CAWKVRGNYGYTF
>NA|TRBV6-5|TRBJ2-1|NA
TGTGCCAGCAGTTACTCCCAATTCAAGGGTAATGAGCAGTTCTTC
CASSYSQFKGNEQFF
>TRBD1|TRBV18|TRBJ1-1|NA
TGTGCCAGCTCACCCGACAGGGGCACTGAAGCTTTCTTT
CASSPDRGTEAFF
>NA|TRBV23-1|TRBJ1-2|NA
TGCGCCAGCAGTCAACGGCCGTGGAGGCAGGGTCTCTCTGGCTACACCTTC
CASSQRPWRQGLSGYTF
>NA|TRBV10-3|TRBJ2-1|NA
TGTGCCATCGCCGTGGAGGCACGGAGTGAGCAGTTCTTC
CAIAVEARSEQFF
>NA|TRBV29-1|TRBJ1-2|NA
TGCAGCGTTGGGAGGGTTAACTATGGCTACACCTTC
CSVGRVNYGYTF
>NA|TRBV4-1|TRBJ2-7|NA
TGCGCCAGCAGCCAAGGAGCGGTGACAGTGAGCTCCTACGAGCAGTACTTC
CASSQGAVTVSSYEQYF
>TRBD1|TRBV19|TRBJ1-1|NA
TGTGCCAGTAGTATCCGGACAGGACCTGAAGCTTTCTTT
CASSIRTGPEAFF
>NA|TRBV7-9|TRBJ1-5|NA
TGTGCCAGCAGCTTTTTTGGGGGAGGAGATGGACAGCCCCAGCATTTT
CASSFFGGGDGQPQHF
>NA|TRBV5-4|TRBJ2-7|NA
TGTGCCAGCAGCTTGGCCGGGCCTAGCTCCTACGAGCAGTACTTC
CASSLAGPSSYEQYF
>NA|TRBV2|TRBJ2-1|NA
TGTGCCAGCAGTGACTGGTCCTACAATGAGCAGTTCTTC
CASSDWSYNEQFF
>TRBD2|TRBV2|TRBJ2-7|NA
TGTGCCAGCACCACTAGCGGGCTGTACGAGCAGTACTTC
CASTTSGLYEQYF
>TRBD2|TRBV7-6|TRBJ2-7|few
TGTGCCAGCAACTCCCCGGGAGGGGAGCAGTACTTC
CASNSPGGEQYF
>NA|TRBV6-6|TRBJ2-7|NA
TGTGCCAGCAGGCGACAGGAAAACTACGAGCAGTACTTC
CASRRQENYEQYF
>TRBD1|TRBV2|TRBJ1-2|few
TGTGCCAGCACGGACAGGGGATATGGCTACACCTTC
CASTDRGYGYTF
>TRBD1|TRBV7-2|TRBJ2-7|few
TGTGCCAGCAGCCTAGACAGGGGGAACTACGAGCAGTACTTC
CASSLDRGNYEQYF
>NA|TRBV11-2|TRBJ1-2|NA
TGTGCCAGCAGCTCAAGGGGAGATGGCTACACCTTC
CASSSRGDGYTF
>TRBD1|TRBV19|TRBJ1-6|NA
TGTGCCAGTAGCTTAATGGACAGGACCTATAATTCACCCCTCCACTTT
CASSLMDRTYNSPLHF
>NA|TRBV14|TRBJ2-2|NA
TGTGCCAGCAGCCTGACTTACACCGGGGAGCTGTTTTTT
CASSLTYTGELFF
>TRBD2|TRBV10-2|TRBJ2-1|NA
TGCGCCAGTCTGACTAGCGGGAGTCGGGATGAGCAGTTCTTC
CASLTSGSRDEQFF
>TRBD1|TRBV11-3|TRBJ1-1|NA
TGTGCCAGCAGCTCAGGACAGGGTAACACTGAAGCTTTCTTT
CASSSGQGNTEAFF
>NA|TRBV7-9|TRBJ2-1|NA
TGTGCCAGCAGCTTAGTCCGCCATGAGCAGTTCTTC
CASSLVRHEQFF
>NA|TRBV7-9|TRBJ2-7|once
TGTGCCAGCAGCCGGGGCTTTTCCTACGAGCAGTACTTC
CASSRGFSYEQYF
>NA|TRBV5-4|TRBJ1-5|NA
TGTGCCAGCAGCTTGGATGTTCGCCAGCCCCAGCATTTT
CASSLDVRQPQHF
>NA|TRBV2|TRBJ2-3|NA
TGTGCCAGCAGCGCTGAGATGGGGGATACGCAGTATTTT
CASSAEMGDTQYF
>NA|TRBV25-1|TRBJ2-4|NA
TGTGCCAGCAGTGATCCGGGGGAAGCCAAAAACATTCAGTACTTC
CASSDPGEAKNIQYF
>TRBD1|TRBV28|TRBJ1-5|NA
TGTGCCAGCAGTGGAACGGACAGGGCAGACAATCAGCCCCAGCATTTT
CASSGTDRADNQPQHF
>TRBD2|TRBV9|TRBJ2-1|NA
TGTGCCAGCAGCCCTCAGACTAGCGGGATACCTACTGAGCAGTTCTTC
CASSPQTSGIPTEQFF
>NA|TRBV9|TRBJ1-1|NA
TGTGCCAGCAGCGTCCGAGGAGAGTTAACTGAAGCTTTCTTT
CASSVRGELTEAFF
>NA|TRBV25-1|TRBJ2-7|NA
TGTGCCAGCAGTGAATCGATCGGGAGCGCCTACGAGCAGTACTTC
CASSESIGSAYEQYF
>NA|TRBV7-9|TRBJ2-1|NA
TGTGCCAGCAGCTGGAAAGGAAATGAGCAGTTCTTC
CASSWKGNEQFF
>NA|TRBV5-6|TRBJ1-5|NA
TGTGCCAGCAGCTACCCTGGCAGCAATCAGCCCCAGCATTTT
CASSYPGSNQPQHF
>NA|TRBV25-1|TRBJ2-7|NA
TGTGCCAGCAGTCTTGGAGGCAGCTCCTACGAGCAGTACTTC
CASSLGGSSYEQYF
>TRBD1|TRBV27|TRBJ1-2|few
TGTGCCAGCAGTTTTGACAGGGGGAGGCGCGGCTACACCTTC
CASSFDRGRRGYTF
>NA|TRBV27|TRBJ1-5|NA
TGTGCCAGCAGTTCCCGGCGAAATCAGCCCCAGCATTTT
CASSSRRNQPQHF
>NA|TRBV7-8|TRBJ1-2|NA
TGTGCCAGCAGCTTAGAGGCAGAAGTCTATGGCTACACCTTC
CASSLEAEVYGYTF
>NA|TRBV6-1|TRBJ1-1|NA
TGTGCCAGCAGTGAATCGAGAGGGTTCAGTCAAGACACTGAAGCTTTCTTT
CASSESRGFSQDTEAFF
>NA|TRBV12-1|TRBJ1-3|NA
TGTGCCAGCAGCTTTGGACAGCCGACCCCTGGAAACACCATATATTTT
CASSFGQPTPGNTIYF
>TRBD2|TRBV25-1|TRBJ2-5|NA
TGTGCCAGCAGAGCGGGAGGGCCAGAGACCCAGTACTTC
CASRAGGPETQYF
>TRBD2|TRBV7-9|TRBJ2-5|NA
TGTGCCAGCAGCTCCGGGACTAGCGGAGCATCACAAGAGACCCAGTACTTC
CASSSGTSGASQETQYF
>TRBD1|TRBV10-2|TRBJ2-2|NA
TGCGCCAGCGGACAGGGGGCCGGGGAGCTGTTTTTT
CASGQGAGELFF
>NA|TRBV18|TRBJ1-1|NA
TGTGCCAGCTCACCAGTTAGGCCCCCGGACACTGAAGCTTTCTTT
CASSPVRPPDTEAFF
>NA|TRBV6-5|TRBJ1-1|NA
TGTGCCAGCATTCTAATGCCCGGGACATTGGGTGAAGCTTTCTTT
CASILMPGTLGEAFF
>TRBD2|TRBV28|TRBJ2-2|NA
TGTGCCAGCAGTTTAGAAGCGGGGGGACCCTCGAACACCGGGGAGCTGTTTTTT
CASSLEAGGPSNTGELFF
>NA|TRBV2|TRBJ1-4|NA
TGTGCCAGCAGTGACTCGGGTGAAAAACTGTTTTTT
CASSDSGEKLFF
>TRBD2|TRBV5-6|TRBJ2-5|NA
TGTGCCAGCAGCTTCCTCAGCGGGGGCCAAGAGACCCAGTACTTC
CASSFLSGGQETQYF
>NA|TRBV28|TRBJ2-7|once
TGTGCCAGCAGCTCCCAGCCCTTGAGCTCCTACGAGCAGTACTTC
CASSSQPLSSYEQYF
>TRBD1|TRBV6-6|TRBJ1-5|once
TGTGCCAGCACCCTGACAGGGGGGAGCAATCAGCCCCAGCATTTT
CASTLTGGSNQPQHF
>NA|TRBV30|TRBJ1-2|few
TGTGCCTGGAAAGGGCAGGGCTACTATGGCTACACCTTC
CAWKGQGYYGYTF
>TRBD1|TRBV28|TRBJ1-4|NA
TGTGCCAGCAGGGACAGGGTAGGAGAAAAACTGTTTTTT
CASRDRVGEKLFF